A single sample gave rise to the 26 T cell receptor beta chains below, sequenced in a study of OX40 agonist ivuxolimab in advanced cancers. Profiled with immunoSEQ multiplex PCR; TCRdb holds only in-frame clones, not every one. The sample includes about 80,000 clones, 70% to 90% of them seen just once. This specimen consisted of CD4+ or CD8+ T cells sorted from blood, obtained in a trial of the OX40 agonist ivuxolimab. The receptors were gathered from an adult with an advanced solid tumor such as melanoma, head and neck, liver or kidney cancer.

The chain recombines TRBV7-2 with TRBJ2-3; D may match TRBD1 or TRBD2 (6 bases each). The CDR3 runs to 16 residues. Trimming left V 3 bases short and J 5 bases short, with 18 bases between. The V gene's germline CDR1 is SGHTA and CDR2 FQGNSA. DNA for the CDR3: TGTGCCAGCAGCTTGGGTAGTAGGGGGGCCATAGATACGCAGTATTTT. This gives the protein CASSLGSRGAIDTQYF. Together with reference TRBV7-2 and TRBJ2-3, the CDR3 gives the full variable domain: GAGVSQSPSNKVTEKGKDVELRCDPISGHTALYWYRQSLGQGLEFLIYFQGNSAPDKSGLPSDRFSAERTGGSVSTLTIQRTQQEDSAVYLCASSLGSRGAIDTQYFGPGTRLTVL.

V is TRBV14 and J is TRBJ2-5; 13 bases are shared with TRBD2. Looked up from germline, CDR1 is SGHDN and CDR2 is FVKESK. CDR3 length: 17 residues. Losses at the gene ends were 0 bases for V and 2 bases for J; bases not matched to a gene: 3. The CDR3 DNA follows: TGTGCCAGCAGCCAAGAAATGGGACTAGCGGGGCAAGAGACCCAGTACTTC. Residues: CASSQEMGLAGQETQYF.

DNA for the CDR3: TGTGCCAGCAGCTCCGGGTTGAGGGGGGCCTTAGATACGCAGTATTTT. Amino acids: CASSSGLRGALDTQYF. The chain has TRBV7-3 and TRBJ2-3, with D tentatively TRBD1 or TRBD2 (6 bases each). CDR3 length equals 16 residues. Between the trimmed V and J ends, which lost 4 bases and 5 bases, there was a span of 19 bases. From germline, CDR1 is SGHTA and CDR2 FQGTGA.

The rearrangement uses TRBV12-5 and TRBJ2-7; D is perhaps TRBD1 or TRBD2 (5 bases each). The CDR3 totals 15 residues. Trimming left V 4 bases short and J 0 bases short, with 13 bases between. CDR1 is LGHNT, CDR2 FRNRAP, per germline. The CDR3 DNA reads as TGTGCTAGTGGTTCGACTTCGGGACCCTCCTACGAGCAGTACTTC. Its protein product is CASGSTSGPSYEQYF.

The rearrangement uses TRBV6-1 and TRBJ2-7; maybe TRBD1 (6 bases). Trimming took off 6 bases at V and 5 bases at J, with 17 bases between the two ends. The CDR3 has 14 residues. CDR1 MNHNS and CDR2 SASEGT come from the germline V gene. CDR3 sequence (DNA): TGTGCCAGCAGGGCTACCGGGACAACGGACGAGCAGTACTTC. Its translation is CASRATGTTDEQYF.

This chain uses TRBV28 with TRBJ1-4; the D is unclear. V lost 6 bases, J lost 7 bases, and 12 bases lay in between. Germline V gene lookup returns CDR1 MDHEN and CDR2 SYDVKM. The CDR3 is 13 residues long. Here the CDR3 reads CASSLTLGEKLFF. The CDR3 DNA follows: TGTGCCAGCAGCCTTACCTTAGGTGAAAAACTGTTTTTT.

The chain links TRBV5-5 to TRBJ2-2; D gene uncertain. The CDR3 totals 13 residues. Deletions cut 2 bases from V and 1 base from J, with 3 bases between. Germline CDR1 SGHKS, CDR2 YYEKEE (reference sequence). Here the CDR3 reads CASSLQNTGELFF. The CDR3 DNA sequence: TGTGCCAGCAGCTTACAGAACACCGGGGAGCTGTTTTTT.

The CDR3 nucleotides are TGTGCCAGCAGCAGACTCCCGGGACAGATCTATGGCTACACCTTC. Encoded protein: CASSRLPGQIYGYTF. The rearrangement links TRBV11-2 to TRBJ1-2, with 7 bases lining up with TRBD1. There are 15 residues in the CDR3. Germline lookup yields CDR1 SGHAT and CDR2 FQNNGV. V dropped 5 bases and J dropped 4; count of bases not matched to a gene: 10.

The chain employs TRBV28 and TRBJ2-7; D is perhaps TRBD1 (5 bases). The germline V gene encodes CDR1 MDHEN and CDR2 SYDVKM. Trimming removed 5 bases at V and 2 bases at J, with 19 bases between. This CDR3 contains 16 residues. CDR3 protein: CASSPTVTQAPYEQYF. CDR3 in DNA: TGTGCCAGCAGTCCTACCGTGACACAGGCCCCCTACGAGCAGTACTTC. Together with reference TRBV28 and TRBJ2-7, the CDR3 gives the full variable domain: DVKVTQSSRYLVKRTGEKVFLECVQDMDHENMFWYRQDPGLGLRLIYFSYDVKMKEKGDIPEGYSVSREKKERFSLILESASTNQTSMYLCASSPTVTQAPYEQYFGPGTRLTVT.

The rearrangement links TRBV29-1 to TRBJ1-1, with D unclear. Germline values: CDR1 SQVTM, CDR2 ANQGSEA. Trimming pared 2 bases from V and 0 bases from J, leaving 10 bases between. This CDR3 is 14 amino acids long. CDR3 sequence reads: CSVESRLMNTEAFF. CDR3 nucleotides: TGCAGCGTTGAATCCCGACTTATGAACACTGAAGCTTTCTTT.

The rearrangement joins TRBV7-3 to TRBJ2-1; 9 bases align to TRBD2. Germline V lookup: CDR1 SGHTA, CDR2 FQGTGA. The CDR3 is 18 residues long. V was clipped by 5 bases and J by 8 bases; unmatched bases: 19. The CDR3 region is CASSPQTVAGGFLDEQFF. The CDR3 DNA follows: TGTGCCAGCAGCCCCCAGACAGTGGCGGGGGGGTTCCTTGATGAGCAGTTCTTC. Full variable domain (rest looked up from reference TRBV7-3 and TRBJ2-1): GAGVSQTPSNKVTEKGKYVELRCDPISGHTALYWYRQSLGQGPEFLIYFQGTGAADDSGLPNDRFFAVRPEGSVSTLKIQRTERGDSAVYLCASSPQTVAGGFLDEQFFGPGTRLTVL.

The chain employs TRBV20-1 and TRBJ2-7; unclear D gene. CDR1 is DFQATT and CDR2 is SNEGSKA in the germline V gene (reference sequence). V lost 1 base and J lost 5, with 6 bases in between. The CDR3 sequence is 11 residues long. CDR3 coding DNA: TGCAGTGCTAGAGGGGAAAACGAGCAGTACTTC. Translation gives CSARGENEQYF.

The chain is built from TRBV15 and TRBJ1-4; weak D call: TRBD1 (6 bases). Trimming cost V 5 bases and J 3 bases, with 13 bases left between them. This CDR3 has 15 residues. The germline V gene encodes CDR1 LNHNV and CDR2 YYDKDF (reference sequence). Here the CDR3 DNA reads TGTGCCACCAGCCGCTTGACAGGTTCTAATGAAAAACTGTTTTTT. Translated, it gives CATSRLTGSNEKLFF.

V and J are TRBV18 and TRBJ1-3, with TRBD1 matching over 7 bases. In germline, CDR1 is KGHSH, CDR2 LQKENI. V lost 3 bases and J lost 4; bases outside the gene matches: 6. CDR3 length: 15 amino acids. CDR3 nucleotide sequence: TGTGCCAGCTCACCCCGACAGGGTGAGGGAAACACCATATATTTT. Translated, it gives CASSPRQGEGNTIYF.

The chain combines TRBV20-1 with TRBJ2-7, with D possibly TRBD1 on 6 matching bases. This CDR3 has 11 residues. CDR1 DFQATT and CDR2 SNEGSKA come from the germline V gene (reference sequence). The V end was cut by 4 bases, the J end by 4 bases, with 8 bases between. The CDR3 DNA follows: TGCAGTGCTACCGACAGGTACGAGCAGTACTTC. Protein product: CSATDRYEQYF.

This clone was counted a single time. The CDR3 sequence is CASSVGGGISTDTQYF. DNA of the CDR3: TGTGCCAGCAGCGTAGGCGGGGGTATTAGCACAGATACGCAGTATTTT. V and J are TRBV9 and TRBJ2-3; 7 nucleotides match TRBD2. Per germline, CDR1 SGDLS and CDR2 YYNGEE. The CDR3 has 16 residues. With V trimmed by 0 bases and J by 0 bases, 4 bases remained unmatched.

This clone came up a few times. The rearrangement links TRBV10-1 to TRBJ1-5, with 7 bases identical to TRBD1. Germline CDR1 WNHNN, CDR2 SYGVQD (reference sequence). The CDR3 has 17 amino acids. The J segment lost 0 bases and the V segment lost 3 bases, leaving 8 bases of the junction unmatched. The CDR3 DNA reads TGCGCCAGCAGTGATGTCAGGGGGGGGAATAGCAATCAGCCCCAGCATTTT. Translated: CASSDVRGGNSNQPQHF.

J is TRBJ2-3 and V is TRBV5-4; TRBD1 or TRBD2 may be the D gene (6 bases each). CDR1 is SGHNT and CDR2 is YYREEE in the germline V gene (reference sequence). This CDR3 spans 14 amino acids. V lost 4 bases and J lost 6, with 15 bases in between. Here the CDR3 reads CASSPSPGADTQYF. CDR3 DNA sequence: TGTGCCAGCAGCCCCTCCCCGGGGGCTGATACGCAGTATTTT. The whole variable domain, filled in from reference TRBV5-4 and TRBJ2-3, reads ETGVTQSPTHLIKTRGQQVTLRCSSQSGHNTVSWYQQALGQGPQFIFQYYREEENGRGNFPPRFSGLQFPNYSSELNVNALELDDSALYLCASSPSPGADTQYFGPGTRLTVL.

This clone was recorded only once. A junction end diverges from the germline sequence, so it may reflect a read error. The CDR3 DNA sequence: TGTGCCAGCTCATCCCGGACAGTCCCAACGGATTTT. Its protein is CASSSRTVPTDF. The chain combines TRBV18 with TRBJ2-3, with D possibly being TRBD1 (6 bases). Germline CDR1 KGHSH, CDR2 LQKENI. This CDR3 has 12 residues.

This chain connects TRBV4-1 to TRBJ2-6; D is possibly TRBD1 (6 bases). Looked up from germline, CDR1 is MGHRA and CDR2 is YSYEKL. The CDR3 is 17 residues long. V was trimmed by 2 bases and J by 2 bases, leaving 13 bases between them. CDR3 sequence: CASSQLKRGTGANVLTF. DNA of the CDR3: TGCGCCAGCAGCCAATTAAAGAGGGGGACTGGGGCCAACGTCCTGACTTTC.

The V gene is TRBV7-2, the J gene TRBJ1-3, with no clear D. The V gene lost 3 bases and the J gene lost 7 bases, with 10 bases spanning the gap. Germline V CDR1 and CDR2: SGHTA, FQGNSA. CDR3 length: 13 residues. CDR3 protein: CASSFDFANTIYF. The CDR3, as DNA: TGTGCCAGCAGCTTCGATTTTGCGAACACCATATATTTT.

The chain joins TRBV11-2 to TRBJ1-6; D remains ambiguous. V was shortened by 5 bases and J by 8 bases, with 10 bases between the two germline ends. The CDR3 is made up of 13 amino acids. CDR1 and CDR2 from the germline V gene are SGHAT and FQNNGV. CDR3 protein: CASSPNGDSPLHF. As DNA, the CDR3 is TGTGCCAGCAGCCCCAACGGTGATTCACCCCTCCACTTT.

The chain couples TRBV7-2 to TRBJ1-2; D gene ambiguous. CDR1 and CDR2 from the germline V gene are SGHTA and FQGNSA. There are 13 residues in the CDR3. Trimming removed 5 bases from V and 8 bases from J, with 15 bases in between. CDR3 region: CASSPPREGGYTF. The CDR3, as DNA: TGTGCCAGCAGCCCCCCCCGAGAGGGCGGCTACACCTTC.

In nucleotides, the CDR3 is TGTGCCAGCAGTCGCCTCGGGGGCGAGCAGTACTTC. Amino acids: CASSRLGGEQYF. V usage is TRBV6-5 and J usage is TRBJ2-7; tentatively, D is TRBD2 (6 bases). V dropped 5 bases and J dropped 6 bases, with 11 bases sitting between them. The CDR3 is 12 residues long. The germline V gene encodes CDR1 MNHEY and CDR2 SVGAGI.

The rearrangement uses TRBV10-3 and TRBJ2-1; no clear D gene. Trimming took off 5 bases at V and 3 bases at J, with 5 bases between the two ends. This CDR3 has 12 residues. Germline V gives CDR1 ENHRY, CDR2 SYGVKD. CDR3 sequence reads: CAISTVYNEQFF. CDR3 nucleotide sequence: TGTGCCATCAGTACGGTCTACAATGAGCAGTTCTTC.

The rearrangement joins TRBV7-2 to TRBJ2-2; 14 bases match TRBD2. Trimming cost V 3 bases and J 2 bases; bases outside gene matches: 8. The germline V gene encodes CDR1 SGHTA and CDR2 FQGNSA. CDR3 length equals 19 residues. CDR3 region: CASSFRLGLAGGNTGELFF. CDR3 nucleotides: TGTGCCAGCAGCTTCCGCTTAGGACTAGCGGGGGGTAACACCGGGGAGCTGTTTTTT.